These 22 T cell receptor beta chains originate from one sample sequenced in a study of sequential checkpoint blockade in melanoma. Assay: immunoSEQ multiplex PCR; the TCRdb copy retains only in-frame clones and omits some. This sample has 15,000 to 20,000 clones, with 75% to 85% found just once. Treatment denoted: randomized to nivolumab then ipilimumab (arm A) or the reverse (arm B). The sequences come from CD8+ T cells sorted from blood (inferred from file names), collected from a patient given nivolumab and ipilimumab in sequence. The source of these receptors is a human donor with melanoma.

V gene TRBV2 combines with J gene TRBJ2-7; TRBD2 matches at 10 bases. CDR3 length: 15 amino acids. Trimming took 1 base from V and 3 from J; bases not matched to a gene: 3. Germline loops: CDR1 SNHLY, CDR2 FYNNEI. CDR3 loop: CASSEGTSGIYEQYF. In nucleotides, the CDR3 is TGTGCCAGCAGTGAAGGAACTAGCGGGATCTACGAGCAGTACTTC.

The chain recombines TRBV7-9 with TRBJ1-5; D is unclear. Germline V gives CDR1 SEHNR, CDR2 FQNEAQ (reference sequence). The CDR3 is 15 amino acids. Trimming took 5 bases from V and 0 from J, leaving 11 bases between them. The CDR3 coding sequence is TGTGCCAGCAGCGACGGGAGTTATAGCAATCAGCCCCAGCATTTT. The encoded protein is CASSDGSYSNQPQHF.

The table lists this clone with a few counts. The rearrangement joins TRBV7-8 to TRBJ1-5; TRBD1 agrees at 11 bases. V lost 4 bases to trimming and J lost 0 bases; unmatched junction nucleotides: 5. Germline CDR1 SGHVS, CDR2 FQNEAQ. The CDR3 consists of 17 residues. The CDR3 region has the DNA TGTGCCAGCAGCTCGCGGGACAGGGGGTTTAGCAATCAGCCCCAGCATTTT. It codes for CASSSRDRGFSNQPQHF.

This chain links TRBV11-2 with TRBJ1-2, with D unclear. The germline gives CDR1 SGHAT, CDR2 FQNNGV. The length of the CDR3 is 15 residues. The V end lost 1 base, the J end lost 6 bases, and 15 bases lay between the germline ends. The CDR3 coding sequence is TGTGCCAGCAGCTTAGCGGCAACAGTTCGCCATGGCTACACCTTC. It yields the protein CASSLAATVRHGYTF.

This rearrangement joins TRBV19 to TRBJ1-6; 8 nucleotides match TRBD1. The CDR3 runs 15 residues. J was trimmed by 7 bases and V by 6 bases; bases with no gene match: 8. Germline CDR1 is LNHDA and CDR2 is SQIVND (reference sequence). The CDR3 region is CASSMGGQGNSPLHF. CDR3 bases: TGTGCCAGTAGCATGGGAGGACAGGGAAATTCACCCCTCCACTTT.

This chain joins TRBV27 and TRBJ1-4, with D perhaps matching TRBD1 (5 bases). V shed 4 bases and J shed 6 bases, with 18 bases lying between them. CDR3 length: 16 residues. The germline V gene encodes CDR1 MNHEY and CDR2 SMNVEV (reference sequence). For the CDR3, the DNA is TGTGCCAGCAGTTCCCTACCTGACAGAAGGGATGAAAAACTGTTTTTT. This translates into CASSSLPDRRDEKLFF.

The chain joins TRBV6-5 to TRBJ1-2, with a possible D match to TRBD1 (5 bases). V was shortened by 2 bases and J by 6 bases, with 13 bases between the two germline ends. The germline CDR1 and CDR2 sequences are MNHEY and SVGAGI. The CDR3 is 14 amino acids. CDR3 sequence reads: CASSYGQGTDGYTF. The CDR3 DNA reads TGTGCCAGCAGTTACGGCCAGGGAACGGATGGCTACACCTTC.

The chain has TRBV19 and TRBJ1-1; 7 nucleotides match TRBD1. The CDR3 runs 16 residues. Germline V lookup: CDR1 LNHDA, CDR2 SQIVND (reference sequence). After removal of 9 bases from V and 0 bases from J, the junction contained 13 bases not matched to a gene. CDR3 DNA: TGTGCCAGCCACTCCGTCCCGGGACAGATGAACACTGAAGCTTTCTTT. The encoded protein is CASHSVPGQMNTEAFF.

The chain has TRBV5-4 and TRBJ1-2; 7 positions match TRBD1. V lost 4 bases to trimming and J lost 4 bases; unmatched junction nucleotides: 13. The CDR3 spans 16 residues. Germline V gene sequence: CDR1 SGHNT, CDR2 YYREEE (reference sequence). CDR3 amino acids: CASSPDRAATPYGYTF. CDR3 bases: TGTGCCAGCAGCCCAGACAGGGCCGCTACCCCCTATGGCTACACCTTC. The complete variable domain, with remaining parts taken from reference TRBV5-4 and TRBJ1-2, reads ETGVTQSPTHLIKTRGQQVTLRCSSQSGHNTVSWYQQALGQGPQFIFQYYREEENGRGNFPPRFSGLQFPNYSSELNVNALELDDSALYLCASSPDRAATPYGYTFGSGTRLTVV.

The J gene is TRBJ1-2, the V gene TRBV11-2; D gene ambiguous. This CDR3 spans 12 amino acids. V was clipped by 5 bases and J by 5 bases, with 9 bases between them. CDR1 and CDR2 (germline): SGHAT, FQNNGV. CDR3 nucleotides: TGTGCCAGCAGCCCAGGTTCTTATGGCTACACCTTC. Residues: CASSPGSYGYTF.

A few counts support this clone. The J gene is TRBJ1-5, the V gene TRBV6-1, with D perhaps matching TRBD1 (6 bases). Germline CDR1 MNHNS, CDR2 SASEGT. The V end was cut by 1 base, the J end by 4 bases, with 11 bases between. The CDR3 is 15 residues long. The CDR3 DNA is TGTGCCAGCAGTGAAGGGGGGCTAAGGAATCAGCCCCAGCATTTT. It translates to CASSEGGLRNQPQHF.

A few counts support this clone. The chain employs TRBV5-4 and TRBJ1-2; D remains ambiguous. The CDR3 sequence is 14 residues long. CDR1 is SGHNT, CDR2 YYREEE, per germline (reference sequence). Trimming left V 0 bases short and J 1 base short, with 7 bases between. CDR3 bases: TGTGCCAGCAGCTTGGTTGAGGGTAACTATGGCTACACCTTC. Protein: CASSLVEGNYGYTF.

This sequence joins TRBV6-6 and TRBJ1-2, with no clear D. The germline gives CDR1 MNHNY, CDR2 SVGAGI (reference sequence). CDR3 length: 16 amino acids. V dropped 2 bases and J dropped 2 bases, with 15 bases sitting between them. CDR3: CASSYLGSSINYGYTF. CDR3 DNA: TGTGCCAGCAGTTACCTGGGCAGTTCCATAAACTATGGCTACACCTTC.

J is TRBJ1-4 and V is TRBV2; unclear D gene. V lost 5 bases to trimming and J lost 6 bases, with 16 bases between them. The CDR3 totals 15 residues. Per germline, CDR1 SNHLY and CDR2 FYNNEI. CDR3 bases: TGTGCCAGCAGTACCCCGTGGGGAGAGGATGAAAAACTGTTTTTT. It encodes CASSTPWGEDEKLFF.

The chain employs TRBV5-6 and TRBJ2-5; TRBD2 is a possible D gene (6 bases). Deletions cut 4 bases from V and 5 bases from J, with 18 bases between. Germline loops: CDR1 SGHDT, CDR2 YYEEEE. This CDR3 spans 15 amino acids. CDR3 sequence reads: CASSPRRDAQETQYF. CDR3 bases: TGTGCCAGCAGCCCGAGGCGGGATGCACAGGAGACCCAGTACTTC.

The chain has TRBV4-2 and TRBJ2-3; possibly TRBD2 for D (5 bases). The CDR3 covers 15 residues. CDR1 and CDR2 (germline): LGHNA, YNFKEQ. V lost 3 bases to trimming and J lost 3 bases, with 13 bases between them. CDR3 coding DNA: TGTGCCAGCAGCCACCGGGAAGAAGAAACAGATACGCAGTATTTT. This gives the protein CASSHREEETDTQYF.

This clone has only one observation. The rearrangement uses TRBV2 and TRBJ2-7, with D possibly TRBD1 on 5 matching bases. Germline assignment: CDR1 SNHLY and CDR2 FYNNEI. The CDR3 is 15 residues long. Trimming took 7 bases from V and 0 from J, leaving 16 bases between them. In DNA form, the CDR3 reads TGTGCCAGCACTTCAGGGCGCCAGACCTCCTACGAGCAGTACTTC. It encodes CASTSGRQTSYEQYF.

The CDR3 reads CASSDPPSGSYEQYF. In nucleotides, the CDR3 is TGTGCCAGCAGTGACCCGCCTAGCGGGAGCTACGAGCAGTACTTC. The rearrangement uses TRBV6-1 and TRBJ2-7; 10 nucleotides line up with TRBD2. The germline gives CDR1 MNHNS, CDR2 SASEGT. Germline trimming cut 3 bases from V and 3 bases from J; bases unmatched to any gene: 5. The CDR3 contains 15 residues.

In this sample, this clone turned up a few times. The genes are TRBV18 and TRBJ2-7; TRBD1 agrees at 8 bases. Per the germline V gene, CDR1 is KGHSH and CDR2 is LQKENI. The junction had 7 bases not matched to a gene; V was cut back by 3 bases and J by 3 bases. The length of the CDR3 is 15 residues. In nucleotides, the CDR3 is TGTGCCAGCTCACCGAGACCCGACAGGGGCTACGAGCAGTACTTC. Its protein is CASSPRPDRGYEQYF.

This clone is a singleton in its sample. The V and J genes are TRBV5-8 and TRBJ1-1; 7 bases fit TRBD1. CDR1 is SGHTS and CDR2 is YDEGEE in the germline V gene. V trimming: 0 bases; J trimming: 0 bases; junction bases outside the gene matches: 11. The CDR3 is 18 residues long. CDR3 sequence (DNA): TGTGCCAGCAGCTTGGGAGGCGACAGGGTTCGGATGAACACTGAAGCTTTCTTT. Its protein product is CASSLGGDRVRMNTEAFF.

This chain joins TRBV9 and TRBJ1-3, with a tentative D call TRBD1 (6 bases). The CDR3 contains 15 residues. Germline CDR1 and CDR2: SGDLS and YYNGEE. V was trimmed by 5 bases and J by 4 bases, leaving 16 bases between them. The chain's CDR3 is CASSAGGGAGNTIYF. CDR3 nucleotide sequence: TGTGCCAGCAGTGCCGGGGGGGGCGCAGGAAACACCATATATTTT. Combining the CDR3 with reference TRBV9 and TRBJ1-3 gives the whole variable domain DSGVTQTPKHLITATGQRVTLRCSPRSGDLSVYWYQQSLDQGLQFLIQYYNGEERAKGNILERFSAQQFPDLHSELNLSSLELGDSALYFCASSAGGGAGNTIYFGEGSWLTVV.

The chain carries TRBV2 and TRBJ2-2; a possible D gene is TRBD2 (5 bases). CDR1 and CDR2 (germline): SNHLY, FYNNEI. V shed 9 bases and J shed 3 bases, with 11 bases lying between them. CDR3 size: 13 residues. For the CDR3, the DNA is TGTGCCAGAAGGACTCCTGACACCGGGGAGCTGTTTTTT. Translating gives CARRTPDTGELFF.